The T cell receptor (beta chain) described here comes from a study of PD-L1 blockade in urothelial cancer. Across the whole study: About 90% of the 29 patients were males with bladder-origin urothelial cancer. Tumor samples came in at a median of roughly 1,400 T cells. Overall study findings and caveats: Durable-benefit patients harbored more tumor-infiltrating T lymphocytes.

V was pared by 3 bases and J by 0 bases, with 9 bases between. CDR1 is SGDLS, CDR2 YYNGEE, per germline. CDR3 length: 15 amino acids. Repertoires were generated with immunoSEQ multiplex PCR, while TCRdb's copy carries only in-frame clones and drops some. This sample has over a thousand clones, with 35% to 50% found just once. The patients' disease, urothelial carcinoma, was locally advanced or metastatic. Points on this clone: Antigen specificity is unknown.

This clonotype originated in a man between 60 and 75 years old with urothelial cancer. V and J are TRBV9 and TRBJ1-4; D gene unclear. Specimen: tumor tissue, collected before atezolizumab (anti-PD-L1) treatment. The CDR3 bases are TGTGCCAGCAGCGCCCGAGAAGCAACTAATGAAAAACTGTTTTTT. This codes for CASSAREATNEKLFF.